This T cell receptor beta chain stems from a study of early T cells in non-severe SARS-CoV-2 infection. Study details: Chains stayed unpaired after sequencing of bulk RNA from unsorted whole blood. Findings of the study overall: Lookups in VDJdb leaned toward anti-spike CD8 responses and missed private and CD4 specificities.

CDR1 is WSHSY and CDR2 is SAAADI in the germline V gene. V shed 7 bases and J shed 1 base, with 8 bases lying between them. This CDR3 contains 12 residues. This clonotype rates as medium-sized. Its antigen is unidentified. As part of library construction, unique molecular identifiers were attached to individual cDNA molecules. TCRdb analysed the 5' RACE reads with MiXCR anew, one entry per CDR3 protein. The profile shows some 64,000 distinct CDR3 sequences, about a tenth of them singletons. The chain combines TRBV10-2 with TRBJ2-7, with TRBD2 as a possible D gene (5 bases). The sample was whole blood. This clonotype was obtained from an adult who was a healthcare worker with PCR-confirmed SARS-CoV-2 infection or an uninfected control (not recorded which). In DNA form, the CDR3 reads TGCGCCAGCACGGGGATTTCCTACGAGCAGTACTTC. It specifies CASTGISYEQYF.